This T cell receptor beta chain was retrieved from a study of blood T cell repertoires in COVID-19. The wider study: COVID-19 samples, acute and convalescent, were from the United States, Italy and Spain. From T cells, B-cell-depleted T cells, or PBMCs came the material, which was cDNA or gDNA.

This clone has a single count. Original data processing: Cell counts per sample came from amplifying reference gene primers. TCRdb's copy holds only in-frame clones and misses some; the assay was immunoSEQ multiplex PCR. V, J and clone size reflect that table, while D and trimming were determined from the DNA. The sample yields approximately 450,000 clones, around 90% seen once. Self-reported history from a screening survey and questionnaire set each donor's cohort. Germline lookup yields CDR1 MNHEY and CDR2 SMNVEV (reference sequence). The CDR3 sequence is 16 residues long. V lost 4 bases to trimming and J lost 3 bases; unmatched junction nucleotides: 10.

The receptor was derived from a woman between 18 and 30 years old with acute COVID-19. The sequencing sample was made of PBMCs or T cells enriched from blood (not recorded which). The gene calls are TRBV27 and TRBJ2-7; 9 bases match TRBD2. CDR3 residues: CASSSLGLAGYYEQYF. The CDR3 bases are TGTGCCAGCAGTTCCCTAGGCCTAGCGGGGTACTACGAGCAGTACTTC.